This record covers a single T cell receptor (beta chain). As yet, its antigen is unknown. The run depth of the assay was deep. How the authors handled the data: ImmunoSEQ sequences covered only the junction and lacked quality scores; filtering therefore differed. Measured with immunoSEQ multiplex PCR; TCRdb has only the in-frame clones, and not every one. V, J and clone size reflect that table, while D and trimming were determined from the DNA. The sample has 450,000 to 500,000 clones, 60% to 80% seen once; the top ten hold about 12%. The sample belongs to a study of shared clonotypes between healthy human individuals. Study conclusions and caveats: Researchers sampled only blood; tissue repertoires likely differ.

Germline V gene data show CDR1 as MNHNS and CDR2 as SASEGT. The CDR3 is made up of 14 amino acids. V was pared by 4 bases and J by 2 bases, with 1 base of the junction left unmatched. This receptor was identified in a woman aged 40 to 50 in good health. Some clones in this sample may be carry-over from other donors' samples. The sequenced sample was PBMCs. V and J are TRBV6-1 and TRBJ2-7, with TRBD2 identical over 11 bases. CDR3 region: CASSGGLAAYEQYF. CDR3 DNA: TGTGCCAGCAGTGGGGGACTAGCGGCCTACGAGCAGTACTTC.